The sequence of this TCR beta chain was determined in a study of neurological immune-mediated disorders. The study's findings and limits: Across subjects, expanded clones had no CDR3 amino acid sequences in common, pointing to private repertoires in all groups.

The authors produced cDNA by 5'RACE using 10-nucleotide random UMIs. TCRdb fed the 5' RACE reads into MiXCR, producing one record per CDR3 protein. The sample contains around 47,000 distinct CDR3 sequences, about 12% of which appear only once. Unsorted libraries came from 2 million PBMCs stored at -80 °C. This clonotype was found many times. Its antigen is as yet unknown. Unmatched junction bases numbered 8, after V lost 4 bases and J lost 3 bases. The CDR3 is made up of 17 amino acids. Germline CDR1 and CDR2: SGHRS and YFSETQ. J is TRBJ2-2 and V is TRBV5-1; 11 bases match TRBD2. The TCR comes from a female donor in good health. Sequencing used PBMCs. The CDR3 DNA reads TGCGCCAGCAGCCGTAAACTAGCGGGGGAGTACACCGGGGAGCTGTTTTTT. Protein product: CASSRKLAGEYTGELFF.